Detailed here is one TCR beta chain. Its specificity is not known. The data originate from a study of post-analysis software for immune sequencing data. The overall study: The patients showed relapsing-remitting, secondary progressive and progressive-relapsing multiple sclerosis courses. Study-wide points: Relative to controls, patients had five TRBV segments at higher frequency, with TRBV5-6, TRBV5-1 and TRBV20-1 among these. Controls' normalized Chao1 diversity significantly exceeded that of multiple sclerosis patients.

Unique molecular identifiers were present in the TCR beta cDNA libraries. TCRdb passed the PCR reads through MiXCR, listing each CDR3 protein once. The sample holds about 160,000 distinct CDR3 sequences, approximately 35% seen once. Germline CDR1 is DFQATT and CDR2 is SNEGSKA (reference sequence). Deletions cut 5 bases from V and 4 bases from J, with 17 bases between. This CDR3 spans 14 amino acids. The origin of this receptor is a girl between 5 and 17 years old with multiple sclerosis. The chain combines TRBV20-1 with TRBJ2-5; D possibly corresponds to TRBD2 (6 bases). This specimen consisted of blood, obtained after autologous hematopoietic stem cell transplantation. The DNA for the CDR3 is TGCAGTGCTGGGGGAAGGCGGGGTATAGAGACCCAGTACTTC. It is translated as CSAGGRRGIETQYF.